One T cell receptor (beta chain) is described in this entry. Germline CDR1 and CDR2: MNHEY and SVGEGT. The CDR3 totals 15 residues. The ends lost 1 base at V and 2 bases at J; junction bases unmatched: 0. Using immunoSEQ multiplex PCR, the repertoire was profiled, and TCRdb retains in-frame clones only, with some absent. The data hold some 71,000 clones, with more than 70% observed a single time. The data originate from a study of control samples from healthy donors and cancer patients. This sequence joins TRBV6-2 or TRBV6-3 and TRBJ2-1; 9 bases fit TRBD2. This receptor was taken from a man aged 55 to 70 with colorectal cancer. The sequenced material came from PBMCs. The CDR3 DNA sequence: TGTGCCAGCAGTTACTTAGCGGGAGCCTACAATGAGCAGTTCTTC. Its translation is CASSYLAGAYNEQFF.